The clone carrying this TCR beta chain was seen just once. The data were taken from a study of blood T cell repertoires in COVID-19. From germline, CDR1 is KGHSH and CDR2 LQKENI. There are 17 residues in the CDR3. V was clipped by 2 bases and J by 1 base; unmatched bases: 8. Assay: immunoSEQ multiplex PCR; the TCRdb copy retains only in-frame clones and omits some. The sample holds over 100,000 clones; about 81% are singletons and the top ten take 7% to 9.5%. The sample comprised peripheral blood. The chain employs TRBV18 and TRBJ1-3; 7 positions agree with TRBD1. This TCR derives from a man between 65 and 80 years old with acute or convalescent COVID-19. The CDR3 sequence: CASSPSQGGKSGNTIYF. The CDR3 nucleotides read TGTGCCAGCTCACCATCTCAAGGGGGCAAGTCTGGAAACACCATATATTTT.